The 25 T cell receptor beta chains presented below share a single source sample, sequenced in a study of T cell repertoires in cytomegalovirus infection. One entry per CDR3 protein results from TCRdb running MiXCR on the reads. The sample lists approximately 500,000 distinct CDR3 sequences, about 15% occurring once. The material sequenced was CD8+ T cells from PBMCs. The receptors shown here come from a human donor in good health (CMV status not recorded). Some clones in this sample may be carry-over from other donors' samples.

This clonotype was seen only a few times. The rearrangement uses TRBV7-9 and TRBJ1-2; tentative D call: TRBD1 (6 bases). This CDR3 has 14 residues. V lost 6 bases and J 8 bases, leaving 19 bases between the germline ends. Germline V gene lookup returns CDR1 SEHNR and CDR2 FQNEAQ (reference sequence). The CDR3: CASRAGTLLEGYTF. The CDR3 coding sequence is TGTGCCAGCAGGGCCGGGACATTGCTCGAAGGCTACACCTTC.

This clonotype came up many times. This CDR3 is CASYRSGQGAGTEAFF. CDR3 nucleotide sequence: TGTGCCAGCTATCGTTCGGGACAGGGGGCGGGGACTGAAGCTTTCTTT. This sequence joins TRBV12-3 or TRBV12-4 and TRBJ1-1; the match to TRBD1 covers 12 bases. V was pared by 8 bases and J by 5 bases, with 12 bases of the junction left unmatched. The CDR3 runs to 16 residues.

The V call is TRBV20-1, the J call TRBJ1-3; possibly TRBD1 for D (6 bases). The length of the CDR3 is 19 residues. V was pared by 0 bases and J by 0 bases, with 21 bases between. The germline CDR1 and CDR2 sequences are DFQATT and SNEGSKA (reference sequence). The CDR3 here is CSARDPLLQGPNSGNTIYF. The CDR3 DNA is TGCAGTGCTAGAGACCCCCTCTTACAGGGCCCCAACTCTGGAAACACCATATATTTT.

This clonotype was seen ten or more times. The V gene is TRBV7-3, the J gene TRBJ2-3; D ambiguous. The CDR3 runs 13 residues. The germline V and J ends were trimmed by 4 bases and 2 bases, with 7 bases remaining between them. The germline V gene has CDR1 SGHTA and CDR2 FQGTGA. CDR3 DNA sequence: TGTGCCAGCAGCTGGGCTTCCACAGATACGCAGTATTTT. Its protein product is CASSWASTDTQYF.

The chain joins TRBV28 to TRBJ1-2; TRBD1 agrees at 8 bases. The germline V gene encodes CDR1 MDHEN and CDR2 SYDVKM. The junction had 6 bases not matched to a gene; V was cut back by 7 bases and J by 8 bases. This CDR3 spans 12 amino acids. The CDR3 region has the DNA TGTGCCAGCAATACAGGGGGTGAGGGCTACACCTTC. Its translation: CASNTGGEGYTF.

This clonotype was seen many times. The chain links TRBV7-9 to TRBJ2-1; 7 bases line up with TRBD1. Germline V CDR1 and CDR2: SEHNR, FQNEAQ (reference sequence). V dropped 4 bases and J dropped 4; count of bases not matched to a gene: 10. The length of the CDR3 is 16 residues. CDR3 in DNA: TGTGCCAGCAGCTCGCCGGGACAGACTACTTACAATGAGCAGTTCTTC. Amino acid sequence: CASSSPGQTTYNEQFF.

This clonotype was detected ten times or more. The genes are TRBV7-3 and TRBJ2-1; no clear D. CDR3 length equals 17 residues. Germline V gene sequence: CDR1 SGHTA, CDR2 FQGTGA. The V and J ends lost 1 base and 0 bases respectively, with 13 bases between them. DNA for the CDR3: TGTGCCAGCAGCTTAAGAGGTCCGAGGAACTCCTACAATGAGCAGTTCTTC. Translated: CASSLRGPRNSYNEQFF.

In regard to this clonotype: A much larger clone lies one base from this, so it may be a read error. Because the CDR3 is missing its conserved closing phenylalanine or tryptophan, this is likely a read error. The rearrangement links TRBV29-1 to TRBJ2-7; 7 bases align to TRBD2. Germline assignment: CDR1 SQVTM and CDR2 ANQGSEA. The CDR3 is 13 amino acids. V gave up 2 bases and J gave up 5 bases; unmatched junction bases: 6. This CDR3 is CSVEPQGGDEQYL. Written as DNA, the CDR3 is TGCAGCGTTGAACCCCAGGGAGGGGACGAGCAGTACTTA.

In its sample, this clonotype was seen a few times. The chain is built from TRBV5-3 and TRBJ1-5; 8 bases map to TRBD1. TRBV5-3 is reported as an ORF; its role is uncertain. The J segment lost 0 bases and the V segment lost 7 bases, leaving 18 bases of the junction unmatched. The CDR3 is made up of 19 amino acids. CDR3 coding DNA: TGTGCCAGAGTAGCATCGGAACAGGGGGACGAATATAGCAATCAGCCCCAGCATTTT. Translating gives CARVASEQGDEYSNQPQHF.

There are a few counts of this clonotype. V gene TRBV6-2 or TRBV6-3 combines with J gene TRBJ2-7, with no clear D. The CDR3 length is 15 residues. Germline loops: CDR1 MNHEY, CDR2 SVGEGT. The V and J ends lost 4 bases and 4 bases respectively, with 17 bases between them. The CDR3 reads CASSWVFSSPYEQYF. CDR3 coding DNA: TGTGCCAGCAGTTGGGTCTTTAGTTCTCCATACGAGCAGTACTTC.

The table lists this clonotype with a few counts. The gene calls are TRBV10-3 and TRBJ2-5, with TRBD1 matching 7 bases. The CDR3 totals 16 residues. With V trimmed by 0 bases and J by 2 bases, 6 bases remained unmatched. Germline values: CDR1 ENHRY, CDR2 SYGVKD. In DNA, the CDR3 is TGTGCCATCAGTGAGTCGGAGCAGGGGGAGCAAGAGACCCAGTACTTC. It specifies CAISESEQGEQETQYF.

This clonotype was found a few times. The V gene is TRBV13, the J gene TRBJ2-1; D uncertain. The germline gives CDR1 PRHDT, CDR2 FYEKMQ (reference sequence). V was trimmed by 0 bases and J by 5 bases, leaving 8 bases between them. This CDR3 region has 14 residues. The CDR3: CASSLGPPNNEQFF. The CDR3, as DNA: TGTGCCAGCAGCTTAGGCCCCCCTAACAATGAGCAGTTCTTC.

This clonotype was detected many times. V usage is TRBV6-1 and J usage is TRBJ2-2; 11 bases are shared with TRBD1. With 7 bases clipped from V and 0 bases from J, the junction kept 7 bases outside the gene matches. CDR1 and CDR2 (germline): MNHNS, SASEGT. CDR3 length: 17 amino acids. The CDR3 DNA reads TGTGCCAGCATGGGGACAGGGGGAACCTCGAACACCGGGGAGCTGTTTTTT. It specifies CASMGTGGTSNTGELFF.

This clonotype appeared many times. V and J are TRBV7-9 and TRBJ2-3; possibly TRBD2 for D (5 bases). Germline-derived CDR1 and CDR2 are SEHNR and FQNEAQ (reference sequence). The V and J ends lost 6 bases and 6 bases respectively, with 16 bases between them. The CDR3 covers 14 residues. The CDR3 nucleotides are TGTGCCAGCAGGGTAGGCCTAGCTCCTGATACGCAGTATTTT. As protein: CASRVGLAPDTQYF.

This clonotype showed up many times. The gene calls are TRBV7-9 and TRBJ1-1, with D unresolved. CDR1 and CDR2 from the germline V gene are SEHNR and FQNEAQ (reference sequence). This CDR3 region has 14 residues. Trimming cost V 2 bases and J 3 bases, with 10 bases left between them. CDR3 sequence (DNA): TGTGCCAGCAGCTTAAAGGGAGTTCACACTGAAGCTTTCTTT. Its translation is CASSLKGVHTEAFF.

This clonotype was seen a few times. The chain joins TRBV7-9 to TRBJ1-4; D is perhaps TRBD1 (5 bases). Germline V lookup: CDR1 SEHNR, CDR2 FQNEAQ (reference sequence). The CDR3 consists of 16 residues. Trimming removed 6 bases at V and 7 bases at J, with 21 bases between. CDR3: CASSHQLGDLGEKLFF. The CDR3 bases are TGTGCCAGCAGTCACCAACTGGGGGATTTGGGTGAAAAACTGTTTTTT.

The CDR3 loop reads CASSQTWRVPYNEQFF. The CDR3 nucleotides read TGTGCCAGCAGCCAGACCTGGAGGGTACCCTACAATGAGCAGTTCTTC. The chain employs TRBV4-2 and TRBJ2-1; D is perhaps TRBD2 (6 bases). CDR3 length: 16 amino acids. In germline, CDR1 is LGHNA, CDR2 YNFKEQ. The V and J ends lost 3 bases and 2 bases respectively, with 14 bases between them.

This clonotype was picked up many times. The rearrangement links TRBV7-8 to TRBJ1-2; D gene unclear. CDR3 length: 13 residues. Trimming took 7 bases from V and 2 from J, leaving 11 bases between them. Germline assignment: CDR1 SGHVS and CDR2 FQNEAQ. This chain's CDR3 is CASKALQNYGYTF. CDR3 nucleotides: TGTGCCAGCAAAGCCCTACAAAACTATGGCTACACCTTC.

At least ten counts were recorded for this clonotype. The chain uses TRBV7-9 and TRBJ1-1, with 7 bases that match TRBD1. Germline assignment: CDR1 SEHNR and CDR2 FQNEAQ (reference sequence). J gave up 0 bases and V 1 base, and 8 bases lay outside the gene matches. This CDR3 spans 17 amino acids. The CDR3 here is CASSLGGWDSLNTEAFF. In DNA form, the CDR3 reads TGTGCCAGCAGCTTAGGCGGGTGGGACAGCCTGAACACTGAAGCTTTCTTT.

This clonotype was observed many times. The genes are TRBV7-9 and TRBJ2-3; D call uncertain. This CDR3 has 10 amino acids. Germline V gene data show CDR1 as SEHNR and CDR2 as FQNEAQ (reference sequence). The V end lost 10 bases, the J end lost 2 bases, and 4 bases lay between the germline ends. CDR3 protein: CATFTDTQYF. The CDR3 DNA is TGTGCCACCTTCACAGATACGCAGTATTTT.

The sample holds many counts of this clonotype. The CDR3 DNA is TGTGCCAGCAGCTTATCAGTCGGGGGAGGGACCACTGGAAACACCATATATTTT. This translates into CASSLSVGGGTTGNTIYF. The chain employs TRBV7-2 and TRBJ1-3; TRBD1 is a possible D gene (5 bases). There are 18 residues in the CDR3. CDR1 is SGHTA and CDR2 is FQGNSA in the germline V gene. Trimming took 2 bases from V and 2 from J, leaving 19 bases between them.

About this clonotype itself: Given a much more abundant clone one base away, this may be a read error. The chain has TRBV11-2 and TRBJ1-2, with D possibly being TRBD1 (5 bases). V was cut by 3 bases and J by 4 bases, with 15 bases left in between. This CDR3 has 15 residues. Germline V lookup: CDR1 SGHAT, CDR2 FQNNGV. The CDR3 DNA reads TGTGCCAGCAGCTTTGGCGGGGGACGAAGCTATGGCTACACCTTC. It specifies CASSFGGGRSYGYTF.

This clonotype was found many times. The chain carries TRBV12-3 or TRBV12-4 and TRBJ2-7; the D call may be TRBD1 or TRBD2 (6 bases each). The length of the CDR3 is 17 residues. The V and J ends lost 6 bases and 0 bases respectively, with 21 bases between them. The CDR3 coding sequence is TGTGCCAGCAGCTCCTTAGGGGGAGCGGGTCCCTCCTACGAGCAGTACTTC. Translated: CASSSLGGAGPSYEQYF.

V is TRBV30 and J is TRBJ2-1; 7 bases line up with TRBD1. Per the germline V gene, CDR1 is GTSNPN and CDR2 is SVGIG (reference sequence). Unmatched junction bases numbered 9, after V lost 7 bases and J lost 6 bases. The CDR3 is 13 residues long. Here the CDR3 reads CASSGTASNEQFF. As DNA, the CDR3 is TGTGCCTCTTCCGGGACAGCCTCCAATGAGCAGTTCTTC.

The sample holds many counts of this clonotype. The J gene is TRBJ1-4, the V gene TRBV6-1; D is ambiguous. V was clipped by 2 bases and J by 0 bases, with 7 bases between them. CDR3 length equals 15 residues. Germline loops: CDR1 MNHNS, CDR2 SASEGT. The CDR3 sequence: CASSESPATNEKLFF. Here the CDR3 DNA reads TGTGCCAGCAGTGAATCCCCTGCAACTAATGAAAAACTGTTTTTT.